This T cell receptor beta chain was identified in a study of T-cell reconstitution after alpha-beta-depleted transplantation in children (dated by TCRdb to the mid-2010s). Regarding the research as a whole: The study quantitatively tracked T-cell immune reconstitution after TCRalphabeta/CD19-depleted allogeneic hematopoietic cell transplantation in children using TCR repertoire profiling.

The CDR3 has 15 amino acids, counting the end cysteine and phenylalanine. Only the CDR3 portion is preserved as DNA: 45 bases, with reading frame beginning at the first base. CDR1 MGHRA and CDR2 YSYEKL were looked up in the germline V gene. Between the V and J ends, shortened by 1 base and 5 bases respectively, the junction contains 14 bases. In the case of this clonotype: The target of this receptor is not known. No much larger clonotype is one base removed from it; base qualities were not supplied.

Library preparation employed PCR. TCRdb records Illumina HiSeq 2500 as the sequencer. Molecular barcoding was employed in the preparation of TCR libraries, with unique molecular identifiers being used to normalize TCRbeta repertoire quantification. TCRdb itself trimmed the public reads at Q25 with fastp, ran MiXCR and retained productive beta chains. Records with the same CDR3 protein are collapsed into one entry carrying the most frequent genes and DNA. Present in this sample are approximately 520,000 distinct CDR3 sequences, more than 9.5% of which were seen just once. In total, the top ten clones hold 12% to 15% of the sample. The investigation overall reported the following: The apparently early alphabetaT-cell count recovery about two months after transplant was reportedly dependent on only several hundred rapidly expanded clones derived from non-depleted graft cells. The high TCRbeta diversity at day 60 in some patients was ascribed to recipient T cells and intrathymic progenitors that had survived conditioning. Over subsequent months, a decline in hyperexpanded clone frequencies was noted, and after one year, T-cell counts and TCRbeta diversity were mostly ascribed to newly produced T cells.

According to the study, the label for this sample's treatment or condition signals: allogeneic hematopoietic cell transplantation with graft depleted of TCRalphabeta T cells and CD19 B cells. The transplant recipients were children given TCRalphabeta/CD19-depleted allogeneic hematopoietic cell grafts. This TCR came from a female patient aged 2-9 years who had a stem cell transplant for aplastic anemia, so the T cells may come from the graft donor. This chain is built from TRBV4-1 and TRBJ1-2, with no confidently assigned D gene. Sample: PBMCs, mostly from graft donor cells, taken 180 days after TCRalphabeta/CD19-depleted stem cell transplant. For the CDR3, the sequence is CASSQGAPEGYGYTF. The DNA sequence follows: TGCGCCAGCAGCCAAGGGGCGCCGGAGGGATATGGCTACACCTTC.